This T cell receptor beta chain was found in a study of blood T cell repertoires in COVID-19. At the level of the study: Acute and convalescent COVID-19 specimens originated in the United States, Italy and Spain.

As handled by the study authors: Amplification of reference gene primers provided the estimated nucleated cell counts. Libraries were prepared by immunoSEQ multiplex PCR; TCRdb keeps only in-frame clonotypes and omits some of them. That table furnishes V, J and clone size, whereas the DNA furnished D and trimming. The repertoire consists of approximately 46,000 clones, with roughly four fifths occurring once and the leading ten covering around 2.7%. The TCR comes from a woman aged 60-70 years with acute or convalescent COVID-19. Material for sequencing was peripheral blood.

CDR3 sequence (DNA): TGCGCCAGCATCGGACAGGGGGCCACTGAAGCTTTCTTT. It specifies CASIGQGATEAFF. The V gene is TRBV5-1, the J gene TRBJ1-1; 11 bases are a match to TRBD1. Trimming cost V 6 bases and J 4 bases; bases outside gene matches: 2. The germline V gene encodes CDR1 SGHRS and CDR2 YFSETQ. There are 13 residues in the CDR3.